Each of the 31 T cell receptor beta chains below was sequenced from the same sample in a study of T cell changes during pregnancy in multiple sclerosis. Sequenced by immunoSEQ multiplex PCR; TCRdb stores in-frame clones only, minus some. The data show about 75,000 clones, more than 80% seen once. The specimen comprised peripheral blood, sampled in the first trimester of pregnancy. The receptors come from a female donor in good health, enrolled as a control in a pregnancy study.

This clone appeared once. This chain links TRBV6-6 with TRBJ2-1; 7 positions match TRBD2. Losses at the gene ends were 6 bases for V and 2 bases for J; bases not matched to a gene: 7. Germline assignment: CDR1 MNHNY and CDR2 SVGAGI (reference sequence). The CDR3 spans 15 residues. CDR3 DNA: TGTGCCAGCAGCGCTTCTAGCGGACCCTACAATGAGCAGTTCTTC. This gives the protein CASSASSGPYNEQFF.

The rearrangement uses TRBV5-1 and TRBJ1-4; 8 bases agree with TRBD1. V shed 0 bases, J shed 6 bases, and the junction held 4 bases outside the gene matches. The germline gives CDR1 SGHRS, CDR2 YFSETQ. The CDR3 runs 15 residues. Here the CDR3 reads CASSLEGRGHEKLFF. Written as DNA, the CDR3 is TGCGCCAGCAGCTTGGAGGGCAGGGGGCATGAAAAACTGTTTTTT.

This chain uses TRBV9 with TRBJ2-2, with D possibly matching TRBD1 (6 bases). CDR3 length equals 13 residues. The germline V gene has CDR1 SGDLS and CDR2 YYNGEE. V shed 2 bases and J shed 5 bases, with 7 bases lying between them. DNA of the CDR3: TGTGCCAGCAGCGTCCAGGGGACCGGGGAGCTGTTTTTT. Protein: CASSVQGTGELFF.

DNA for the CDR3: TGCAGCGTTGTCCCTAGGACAGGATTTCCCTATGGCTACACCTTC. This translates into CSVVPRTGFPYGYTF. The chain combines TRBV29-1 with TRBJ1-2; TRBD1 agrees at 7 bases. CDR3 length: 15 amino acids. J was trimmed by 4 bases and V by 4 bases; bases with no gene match: 12. Germline V lookup: CDR1 SQVTM, CDR2 ANQGSEA.

The V gene is TRBV5-4, the J gene TRBJ2-7; no definite D call. This CDR3 has 11 residues. Germline values: CDR1 SGHNT, CDR2 YYREEE (reference sequence). Between the trimmed V and J ends, which lost 3 bases and 3 bases, there was a span of 4 bases. CDR3 residues: CASSSDYEQYF. In DNA form, the CDR3 reads TGTGCCAGCAGCTCAGACTACGAGCAGTACTTC.

In nucleotides, the CDR3 is TGCGCCAGGTACCGACTAGCGGGATCCCGTTCCACCTACAATGAGCAGTTCTTC. It encodes CARYRLAGSRSTYNEQFF. The rearrangement uses TRBV4-1 and TRBJ2-1, with 11 bases identical to TRBD2. With V trimmed by 9 bases and J by 2 bases, 15 bases remained unmatched. Germline V gene data show CDR1 as MGHRA and CDR2 as YSYEKL. This CDR3 spans 18 amino acids.

The chain links TRBV6-5 to TRBJ1-4; D call uncertain. The V gene's germline CDR1 is MNHEY and CDR2 SVGAGI. The CDR3 runs 14 residues. V dropped 4 bases and J dropped 4 bases, with 10 bases sitting between them. The chain's CDR3 is CASSLMTGNEKLFF. CDR3 DNA: TGTGCCAGCAGTTTAATGACGGGTAATGAAAAACTGTTTTTT.

V usage is TRBV10-3 and J usage is TRBJ1-1; D uncertain. V lost 0 bases and J 7 bases, leaving 6 bases between the germline ends. The CDR3 loop spans 12 amino acids. Looked up from germline, CDR1 is ENHRY and CDR2 is SYGVKD. CDR3 sequence: CAISESEGEAFF. CDR3 bases: TGTGCCATCAGTGAGTCGGAGGGTGAAGCTTTCTTT.

V usage is TRBV9 and J usage is TRBJ1-1; 9 bases are shared with TRBD1. V dropped 3 bases and J dropped 8; count of bases not matched to a gene: 11. The CDR3 sequence is 15 residues long. The V gene's germline CDR1 is SGDLS and CDR2 YYNGEE. DNA of the CDR3: TGTGCCAGCAGCGCCCAACAGGGGGCGGTTAGGGAAGCTTTCTTT. Translated: CASSAQQGAVREAFF.

V gene TRBV10-1 combines with J gene TRBJ2-7; D might be TRBD1 (6 bases). This CDR3 is built from 12 residues. The V end was cut by 8 bases, the J end by 5 bases, with 13 bases between. CDR1 is WNHNN, CDR2 SYGVQD, per germline (reference sequence). CDR3 region: CASGDTSNEQYF. The CDR3 region has the DNA TGCGCCAGCGGGGACACCTCTAACGAGCAGTACTTC.

This clone has only one observation. This chain uses TRBV15 with TRBJ1-6, with TRBD1 identical over 7 bases. The junction had 0 bases not matched to a gene; V was cut back by 0 bases and J by 4 bases. Germline V gene lookup returns CDR1 LNHNV and CDR2 YYDKDF (reference sequence). The CDR3 has 15 amino acids. For the CDR3, the DNA is TGTGCCACCAGCAGAGAGACAGGGTATAATTCACCCCTCCACTTT. This encodes CATSRETGYNSPLHF.

This chain uses TRBV10-3 with TRBJ1-5; D is ambiguous. Trimming left V 3 bases short and J 2 bases short, with 11 bases between. CDR1 is ENHRY and CDR2 is SYGVKD in the germline V gene. This CDR3 spans 15 amino acids. The CDR3 here is CAISERGSGNQPQHF. As DNA, the CDR3 is TGTGCCATCAGTGAACGGGGTTCGGGCAATCAGCCCCAGCATTTT.

This chain links TRBV5-6 with TRBJ2-3, with 7 bases identical to TRBD2. V was clipped by 4 bases and J by 5 bases; unmatched bases: 10. CDR1 and CDR2 (germline): SGHDT, YYEEEE. The CDR3 covers 15 residues. DNA for the CDR3: TGTGCCAGCAGCCGACTAGCCTTACGCGGAGATACGCAGTATTTT. This codes for CASSRLALRGDTQYF.

J is TRBJ2-4 and V is TRBV5-3, with D perhaps matching TRBD2 (6 bases). TRBV5-3 is flagged as an ORF with uncertain function. The CDR3 consists of 18 residues. Trimming shortened V by 0 bases and J by 3 bases, and 19 bases separated the two germline ends. CDR3 sequence (DNA): TGTGCCAGAAGCTTGGGCCCCTCGGCGGGAAATGTCAAAAACATTCAGTACTTC. Translation gives CARSLGPSAGNVKNIQYF.

The chain couples TRBV5-1 to TRBJ1-2; D is ambiguous. The germline CDR1 and CDR2 sequences are SGHRS and YFSETQ. V was cut by 0 bases and J by 0 bases, with 6 bases left in between. This CDR3 comprises 14 residues. The CDR3: CASSLVSANYGYTF. The CDR3 coding sequence is TGCGCCAGCAGCTTGGTGTCAGCTAACTATGGCTACACCTTC.

This clone was detected once. The genes are TRBV19 and TRBJ1-3; D ambiguous. The CDR3 runs 13 residues. Trimming pared 6 bases from V and 0 bases from J, leaving 6 bases between. The germline CDR1 and CDR2 sequences are LNHDA and SQIVND (reference sequence). The CDR3 spells CASSSDSGNTIYF. In DNA, the CDR3 is TGTGCCAGTAGCTCAGACTCTGGAAACACCATATATTTT.

The chain employs TRBV19 and TRBJ2-7; a possible D gene is TRBD1 (6 bases). The CDR3 sequence is 14 residues long. Trimming cost V 5 bases and J 2 bases, with 13 bases left between them. The V gene's germline CDR1 is LNHDA and CDR2 SQIVND (reference sequence). The CDR3 region is CASSSLQGTYEQYF. Written as DNA, the CDR3 is TGTGCCAGTAGTTCCCTACAGGGAACCTACGAGCAGTACTTC.

J is TRBJ1-4 and V is TRBV7-9; D gene ambiguous. This CDR3 is 14 amino acids long. Germline V gene lookup returns CDR1 SEHNR and CDR2 FQNEAQ (reference sequence). Trimming removed 5 bases at V and 2 bases at J, with 9 bases between. As DNA, the CDR3 is TGTGCCAGCAGCCCATGGGCTACTAATGAAAAACTGTTTTTT. As protein: CASSPWATNEKLFF.

In its sample, this clone was seen a few times. The CDR3 region is CASSDSDTGELFF. CDR3 nucleotides: TGTGCCAGCAGTGACTCCGACACCGGGGAGCTGTTTTTT. The chain employs TRBV6-4 and TRBJ2-2; no definite D call. The V gene's germline CDR1 is MRHNA and CDR2 SNTAGT. Deletions cut 0 bases from V and 3 bases from J, with 2 bases between. This CDR3 comprises 13 residues.

This clone appeared a few times. The genes are TRBV28 and TRBJ1-5; D is possibly TRBD1 (6 bases). The germline gives CDR1 MDHEN, CDR2 SYDVKM. Trimming cost V 3 bases and J 5 bases, with 11 bases left between them. This CDR3 is 14 amino acids long. This CDR3 reads CASSFPDRYQPQHF. The CDR3, as DNA: TGTGCCAGCAGTTTCCCTGACAGGTATCAGCCCCAGCATTTT.

This chain links TRBV6-5 with TRBJ1-1; D gene ambiguous. The CDR3 is made up of 15 amino acids. Germline loops: CDR1 MNHEY, CDR2 SVGAGI. The V and J ends lost 6 bases and 2 bases respectively, with 16 bases between them. The CDR3 DNA reads as TGTGCCAGCAGGCTGGGCGGGCATTCCAACACTGAAGCTTTCTTT. It encodes CASRLGGHSNTEAFF.

This clone was picked up a small number of times. This chain links TRBV11-2 with TRBJ2-7, with TRBD2 identical over 7 bases. Per the germline V gene, CDR1 is SGHAT and CDR2 is FQNNGV. The CDR3 is made up of 17 amino acids. J gave up 0 bases and V 0 bases, and 8 bases lay outside the gene matches. In DNA form, the CDR3 reads TGTGCCAGCAGCTTAGATATAACTAGCGTAAGCTCCTACGAGCAGTACTTC. Translation: CASSLDITSVSSYEQYF.

This chain links TRBV5-6 with TRBJ2-5; 7 bases map to TRBD2. V lost 0 bases and J lost 5; bases outside the gene matches: 7. The CDR3 is made up of 15 amino acids. CDR1 is SGHDT and CDR2 is YYEEEE in the germline V gene. The CDR3 loop reads CASSLEWRGGETQYF. In DNA form, the CDR3 reads TGTGCCAGCAGCTTGGAATGGCGCGGGGGTGAGACCCAGTACTTC.

This rearrangement joins TRBV5-6 to TRBJ1-6; a possible D gene is TRBD1 (5 bases). Trimming took 2 bases from V and 8 from J, leaving 26 bases between them. This CDR3 region has 19 residues. The germline CDR1 and CDR2 sequences are SGHDT and YYEEEE. The CDR3 nucleotides are TGTGCCAGCAGCTTCCGGTGGGGCTCAATGACTTGGAAGGATTCACCCCTCCACTTT. Translated: CASSFRWGSMTWKDSPLHF.

The V and J genes are TRBV5-1 and TRBJ1-2; tentatively, D is TRBD1 (6 bases). This CDR3 has 14 residues. V was clipped by 0 bases and J by 3 bases, with 9 bases between them. Germline CDR1 and CDR2: SGHRS and YFSETQ. This CDR3 reads CASSLAAGDYGYTF. The CDR3 nucleotides read TGCGCCAGCAGCTTGGCCGCAGGGGACTATGGCTACACCTTC. The variable domain in full, completed from reference TRBV5-1 and TRBJ1-2, reads KAGVTQTPRYLIKTRGQQVTLSCSPISGHRSVSWYQQTPGQGLQFLFEYFSETQRNKGNFPGRFSGRQFSNSRSEMNVSTLELGDSALYLCASSLAAGDYGYTFGSGTRLTVV.

This CDR3 reads CASSLAPVGEMNTEAFF. The DNA for the CDR3 is TGTGCCAGCAGCTTGGCCCCGGTGGGCGAAATGAACACTGAAGCTTTCTTT. The chain employs TRBV7-6 and TRBJ1-1; D is ambiguous. The CDR3 is 17 amino acids. V was cut by 3 bases and J by 0 bases, with 17 bases left in between. CDR1 is SGHVS, CDR2 FNYEAQ, per germline. The full variable domain, its missing parts supplied by reference TRBV7-6 and TRBJ1-1, is GAGVSQSPRYKVTKRGQDVALRCDPISGHVSLYWYRQALGQGPEFLTYFNYEAQQDKSGLPNDRFSAERPEGSISTLTIQRTEQRDSAMYRCASSLAPVGEMNTEAFFGQGTRLTVV.

The rearrangement joins TRBV15 to TRBJ1-4; D uncertain. CDR3 length equals 14 residues. From germline, CDR1 is LNHNV and CDR2 YYDKDF (reference sequence). The V gene lost 3 bases and the J gene lost 4 bases, with 9 bases spanning the gap. Here the CDR3 DNA reads TGTGCCACCAGCAGTCAGTCAAGTAATGAAAAACTGTTTTTT. It is translated as CATSSQSSNEKLFF.

The chain has TRBV28 and TRBJ2-7, with D maybe TRBD1 (5 bases). Germline V gives CDR1 MDHEN, CDR2 SYDVKM. The germline V and J ends were trimmed by 2 bases and 2 bases, with 10 bases remaining between them. CDR3 length: 14 residues. The CDR3 nucleotides are TGTGCCAGCAGTTTAACCCCGGACACCTACGAGCAGTACTTC. Translated: CASSLTPDTYEQYF.

The CDR3 nucleotides are TGTGCCACCAGCAGAGATAAAGAGACCCAGTACTTC. This translates into CATSRDKETQYF. The V gene is TRBV15, the J gene TRBJ2-5; D is undetermined. Trimming removed 0 bases from V and 3 bases from J, with 2 bases in between. Germline V CDR1 and CDR2: LNHNV, YYDKDF (reference sequence). The CDR3 sequence is 12 residues long.

This chain joins TRBV27 and TRBJ2-1; TRBD2 matches at 9 bases. The CDR3 covers 16 residues. The germline V gene has CDR1 MNHEY and CDR2 SMNVEV (reference sequence). V was pared by 0 bases and J by 6 bases, with 6 bases of the junction left unmatched. CDR3 sequence reads: CASSLSASGIVNEQFF. The CDR3 DNA reads as TGTGCCAGCAGTTTATCAGCTAGCGGGATCGTCAATGAGCAGTTCTTC.

This clone occurred once. The chain is built from TRBV4-3 and TRBJ2-3; 10 positions match TRBD2. There are 14 residues in the CDR3. The V gene end was trimmed by 6 bases and the J gene end by 5 bases; junction bases not matched to a gene: 5. Per germline, CDR1 LGHNA and CDR2 YSLEER. The CDR3 reads CASSLAGERDTQYF. As DNA, the CDR3 is TGCGCCAGCAGTCTAGCGGGAGAAAGAGATACGCAGTATTTT.